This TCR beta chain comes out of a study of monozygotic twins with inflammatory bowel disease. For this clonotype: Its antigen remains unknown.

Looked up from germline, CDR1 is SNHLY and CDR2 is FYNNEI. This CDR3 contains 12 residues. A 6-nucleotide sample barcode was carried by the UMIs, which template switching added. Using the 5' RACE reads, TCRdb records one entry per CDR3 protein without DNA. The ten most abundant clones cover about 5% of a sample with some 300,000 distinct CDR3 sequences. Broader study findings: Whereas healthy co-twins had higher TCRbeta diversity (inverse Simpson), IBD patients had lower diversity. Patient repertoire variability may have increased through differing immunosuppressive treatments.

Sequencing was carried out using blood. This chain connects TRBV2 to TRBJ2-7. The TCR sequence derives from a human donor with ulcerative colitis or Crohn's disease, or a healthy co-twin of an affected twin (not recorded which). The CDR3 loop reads CASRRALGEQYF.